Listed here is a single TCR beta chain. The data were taken from a study of blood T cell repertoires in COVID-19. Across the whole study: Nucleic acid was either cDNA or gDNA, and it came from T cells, B-cell-depleted T cells, or PBMCs.

The authors' processing: Scientists estimated how many nucleated cells there were by amplifying reference gene primers. This table comes from immunoSEQ multiplex PCR, and its TCRdb copy is limited to in-frame clones, with some not included. V and J calls and clone size are copied from that table; D and trimming were computed from the DNA. The top ten clones hold 8% to 13% of a sample with about 140,000 clones, 70% to 90% of them seen once. Sequenced input: peripheral blood. This sequence was found in a woman older than 75 with acute or convalescent COVID-19.

The CDR3 DNA is TGTGCCAGCAGCTTGACAGGGGTCCGATCCGAGCAGTACTTC. It encodes CASSLTGVRSEQYF. This chain links TRBV5-4 with TRBJ2-7; 7 nucleotides agree with TRBD1. Germline CDR1 reads SGHNT; CDR2 reads YYREEE (reference sequence). The V segment lost 1 base and the J segment 6 bases; nucleotides outside the gene matches: 7. The CDR3 consists of 14 residues.